This T cell receptor beta chain was retrieved from a study of blood T cell repertoires in COVID-19. Whole-study context: Acute and convalescent COVID-19 specimens originated in the United States, Italy and Spain. Sources were T cells, B-cell-depleted T cells, or PBMCs; the material itself was cDNA or gDNA.

Germline lookup yields CDR1 SGDLS and CDR2 YYNGEE. Unmatched junction bases numbered 3, after V lost 3 bases and J lost 4 bases. The CDR3 covers 13 residues. This clone came up a few times. In Seattle, patients joined the study during active infection and were tracked longitudinally. Original methodology: The authors estimated nucleated cell counts from reference gene primer amplification. Profiling relied on immunoSEQ multiplex PCR, and the TCRdb table lists in-frame clones only, not all of them. V and J calls plus clone size are reproduced from that table; the DNA served to infer D and trimming. The table has about 230,000 clones, 65% to 90% seen once.

This sequence originates from a man aged 45-65 years with COVID-19, enrolled during active disease. The rearrangement joins TRBV9 to TRBJ1-2, with 7 bases identical to TRBD1. Material for sequencing was peripheral blood. CDR3 residues: CASSGGQTYGYTF. The CDR3 coding sequence is TGTGCCAGCAGCGGGGGACAGACCTATGGCTACACCTTC.